The clone carrying this T cell receptor (beta chain) showed up just a few times. The antigen is unknown. The data were taken from a study of regulatory T cells in long-lasting Graves disease. Study-wide context: Patients newly diagnosed with Graves' had been on antithyroid drugs for under 3 months. Findings and limits, study-wide: Study of thyroid tissue was not done, with only peripheral blood studied.

The CDR3 sequence is 14 residues long. Germline V gene sequence: CDR1 SGHTA, CDR2 FQGNSA. With 6 bases clipped from V and 5 bases from J, the junction kept 10 bases outside the gene matches. TCR beta libraries were built with iRepertoire HTBI primers and Arm-PCR of CDR3 regions. The authors' processing: The identification of approximately 62 TRBV and approximately 15 TRBJ segments was made across samples. TCRdb redid the calling of the multiplex PCR reads with MiXCR, one entry per CDR3 protein. The V and J calls come from TCRdb's annotation, not from the publication. The data contain roughly 610,000 distinct CDR3 sequences, roughly 15% of them singletons. Time point meaning: newly diagnosed GD, antithyroid drugs for less than 3 months. Researchers made the TCR library from RNA that was extracted from PBMCs. These records were also assigned to another study, of T cells in Graves' hyperthyroidism and ophthalmopathy. This second report adds: Diagnoses were made from clinical symptoms, serum measures (thyroxine and TRAb), thyroid ultrasound and orbital computed tomography.

The sequences come from peripheral blood mononuclear cells (PBMCs), collected at new diagnosis, from a patient treated with antithyroid drugs. The sequence was obtained from a woman aged 25 to 39 with Graves disease. The rearrangement uses TRBV7-2 and TRBJ2-7; 7 nucleotides agree with TRBD2. CDR3 in DNA: TGTGCCAGCAGGTTGGGGACTACCTCTAACGAGCAGTACTTC. Its translation is CASRLGTTSNEQYF.